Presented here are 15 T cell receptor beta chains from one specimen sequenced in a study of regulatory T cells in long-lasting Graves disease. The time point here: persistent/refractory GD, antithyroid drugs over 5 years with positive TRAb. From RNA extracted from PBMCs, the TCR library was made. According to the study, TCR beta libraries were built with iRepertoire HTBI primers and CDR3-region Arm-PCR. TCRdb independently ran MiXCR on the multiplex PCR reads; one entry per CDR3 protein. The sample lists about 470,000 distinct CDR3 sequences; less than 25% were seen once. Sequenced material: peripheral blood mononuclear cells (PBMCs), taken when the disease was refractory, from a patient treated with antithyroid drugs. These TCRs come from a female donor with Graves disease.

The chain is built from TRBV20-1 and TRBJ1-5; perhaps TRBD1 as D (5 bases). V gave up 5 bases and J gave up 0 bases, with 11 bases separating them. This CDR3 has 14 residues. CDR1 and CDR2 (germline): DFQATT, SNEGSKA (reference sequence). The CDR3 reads CSADQGLSNQPQHF. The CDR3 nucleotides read TGCAGTGCTGATCAGGGTCTTAGCAATCAGCCCCAGCATTTT.

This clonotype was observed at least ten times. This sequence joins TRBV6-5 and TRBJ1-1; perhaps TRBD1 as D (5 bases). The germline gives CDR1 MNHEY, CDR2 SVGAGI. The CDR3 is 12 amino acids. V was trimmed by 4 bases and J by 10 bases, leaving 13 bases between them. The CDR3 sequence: CASSSGLLRAFF. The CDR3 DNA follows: TGTGCCAGCAGTTCGGGACTTCTCCGAGCTTTCTTT.

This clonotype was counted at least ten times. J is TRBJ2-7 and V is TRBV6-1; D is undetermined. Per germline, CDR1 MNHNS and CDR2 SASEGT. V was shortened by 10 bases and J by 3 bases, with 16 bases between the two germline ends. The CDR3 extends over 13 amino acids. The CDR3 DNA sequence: TGTGCCACCTCCTGGGCCTCATACTACGAGCAGTACTTC. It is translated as CATSWASYYEQYF.

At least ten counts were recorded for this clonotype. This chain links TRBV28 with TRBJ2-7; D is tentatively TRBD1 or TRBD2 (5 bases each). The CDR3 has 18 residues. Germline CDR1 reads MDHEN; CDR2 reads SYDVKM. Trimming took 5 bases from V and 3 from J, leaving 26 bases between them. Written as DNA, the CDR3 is TGTGCCAGCAGTCCAGGGACCTTGACAAGTCGTGGGGTCTACGAGCAGTACTTC. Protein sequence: CASSPGTLTSRGVYEQYF.

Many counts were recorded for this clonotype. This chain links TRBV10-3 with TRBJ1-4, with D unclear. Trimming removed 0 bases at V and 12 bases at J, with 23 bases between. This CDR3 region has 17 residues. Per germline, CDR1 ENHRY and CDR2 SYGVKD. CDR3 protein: CAISESMRLVPAGQLFF. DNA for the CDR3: TGTGCCATCAGTGAGTCTATGAGGCTGGTGCCGGCGGGTCAACTGTTTTTT.

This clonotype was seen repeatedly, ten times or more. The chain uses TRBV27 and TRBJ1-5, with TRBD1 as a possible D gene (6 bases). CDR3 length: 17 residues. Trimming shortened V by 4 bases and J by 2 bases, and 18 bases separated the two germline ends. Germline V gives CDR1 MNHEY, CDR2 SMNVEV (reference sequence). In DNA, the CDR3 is TGTGCCAGCAGTTCCCAGGGGTGGGTTTCGGGCAATCAGCCCCAGCATTTT. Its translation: CASSSQGWVSGNQPQHF.

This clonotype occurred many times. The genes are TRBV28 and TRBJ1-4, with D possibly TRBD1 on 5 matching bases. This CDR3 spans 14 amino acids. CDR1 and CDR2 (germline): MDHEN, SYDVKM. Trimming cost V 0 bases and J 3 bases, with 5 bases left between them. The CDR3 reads CASSLWTANEKLFF. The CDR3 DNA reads TGTGCCAGCAGTTTATGGACAGCTAATGAAAAACTGTTTTTT.

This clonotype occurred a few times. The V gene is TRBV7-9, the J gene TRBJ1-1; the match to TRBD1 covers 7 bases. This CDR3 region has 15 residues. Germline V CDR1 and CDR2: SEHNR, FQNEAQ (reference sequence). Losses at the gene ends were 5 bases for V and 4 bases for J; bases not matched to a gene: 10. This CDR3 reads CASSPPTQGSTEAFF. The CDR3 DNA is TGTGCCAGCAGCCCCCCCACACAGGGGTCCACTGAAGCTTTCTTT.

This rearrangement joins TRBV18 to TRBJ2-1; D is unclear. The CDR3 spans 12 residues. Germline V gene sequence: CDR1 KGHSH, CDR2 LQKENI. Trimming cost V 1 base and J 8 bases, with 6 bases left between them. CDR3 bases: TGTGCCAGCTCACCACAGGGCTATGAGCAGTTCTTC. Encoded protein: CASSPQGYEQFF.

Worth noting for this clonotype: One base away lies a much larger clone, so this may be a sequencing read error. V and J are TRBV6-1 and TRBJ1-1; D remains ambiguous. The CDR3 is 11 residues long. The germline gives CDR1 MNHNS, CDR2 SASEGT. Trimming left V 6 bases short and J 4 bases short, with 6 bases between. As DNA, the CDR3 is TGTGCCAGCAGGCTAGGCACTGAAGCTTTCTTT. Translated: CASRLGTEAFF.

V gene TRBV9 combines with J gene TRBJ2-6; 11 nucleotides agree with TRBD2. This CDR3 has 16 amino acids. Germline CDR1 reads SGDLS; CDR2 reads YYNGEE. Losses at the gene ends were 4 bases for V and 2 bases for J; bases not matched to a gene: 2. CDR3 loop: CASSPGLAAGANVLTF. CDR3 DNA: TGTGCCAGCAGCCCGGGACTAGCGGCTGGGGCCAACGTCCTGACTTTC.

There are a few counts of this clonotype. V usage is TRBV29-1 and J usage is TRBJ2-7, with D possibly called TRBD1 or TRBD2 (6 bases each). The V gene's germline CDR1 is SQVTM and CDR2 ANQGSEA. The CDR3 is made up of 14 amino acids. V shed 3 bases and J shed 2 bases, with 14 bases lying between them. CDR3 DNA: TGCAGCGTTGATTTTCAGGGGAGGCCCTACGAGCAGTACTTC. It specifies CSVDFQGRPYEQYF.

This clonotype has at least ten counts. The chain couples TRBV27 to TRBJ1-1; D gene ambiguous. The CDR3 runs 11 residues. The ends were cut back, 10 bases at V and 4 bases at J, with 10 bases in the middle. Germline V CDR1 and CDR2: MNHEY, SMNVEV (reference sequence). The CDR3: CATLIGTEAFF. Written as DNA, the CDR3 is TGTGCCACCCTAATAGGCACTGAAGCTTTCTTT.

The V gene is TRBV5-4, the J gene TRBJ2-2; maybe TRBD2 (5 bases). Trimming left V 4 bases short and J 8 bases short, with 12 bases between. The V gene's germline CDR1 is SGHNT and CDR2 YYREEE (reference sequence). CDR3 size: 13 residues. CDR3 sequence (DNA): TGTGCCAGCAGCCAAGCTGGGGAGGGGGAGCTGTTTTTT. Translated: CASSQAGEGELFF.

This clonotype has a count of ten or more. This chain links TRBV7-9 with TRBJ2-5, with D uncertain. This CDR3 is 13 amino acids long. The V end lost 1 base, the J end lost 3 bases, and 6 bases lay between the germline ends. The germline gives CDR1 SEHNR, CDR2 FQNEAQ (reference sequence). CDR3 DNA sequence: TGTGCCAGCAGCTTAGATGCAGAAGAGACCCAGTACTTC. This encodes CASSLDAEETQYF. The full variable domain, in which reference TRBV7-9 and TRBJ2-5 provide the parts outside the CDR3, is DTGVSQNPRHKITKRGQNVTFRCDPISEHNRLYWYRQTLGQGPEFLTYFQNEAQLEKSRLLSDRFSAERPKGSFSTLEIQRTEQGDSAMYLCASSLDAEETQYFGPGTRLLVL.